This TCR beta chain stems from a study of blood T cell repertoires in COVID-19. On the study more broadly: The United States, Italy and Spain supplied acute and convalescent COVID-19 samples. Sample material is recorded as cDNA or gDNA derived from T cells, B-cell-depleted T cells, or PBMCs.

As originally analysed: By means of reference gene primer amplification, nucleated cell counts were estimated. The repertoire was sequenced with immunoSEQ multiplex PCR; TCRdb's copy has only in-frame clones and lacks some. V, J and clone size are taken as reported in that table, and D and trimming were inferred from the DNA itself. The sample lists 70,000 or so clones, around 78% seen once, with around 16% in the top ten. The source material was peripheral blood. The TCR sequence derives from a human donor in a cohort sampled during active COVID-19.

CDR3 amino acids: CASSLDLAGVGTGELFF. DNA of the CDR3: TGTGCCAGCAGCTTAGATCTAGCGGGAGTAGGTACCGGGGAGCTGTTTTTT. V and J are TRBV11-3 and TRBJ2-2, with 10 bases matching TRBD2. V lost 0 bases to trimming and J lost 5 bases; unmatched junction nucleotides: 6. Germline V CDR1 and CDR2: SGHNT, YENEEA. This CDR3 is 17 amino acids long. Using reference TRBV11-3 and TRBJ2-2 for the parts outside the CDR3, the full variable domain is EAGVVQSPRYKIIEKKQPVAFWCNPISGHNTLYWYLQNLGQGPELLIRYENEEAVDDSQLPKDRFSAERLKGVDSTLKIQPAELGDSAVYLCASSLDLAGVGTGELFFGEGSRLTVL.